The 14 T cell receptor beta chains below all came from one sample that was sequenced in a study of PD-L1 blockade in urothelial cancer. Repertoires were generated with immunoSEQ multiplex PCR, while TCRdb's copy carries only in-frame clones and drops some. Among 55,000 to 70,000 clones listed, 70% to 90% were seen once. Source: PBMCs, taken around atezolizumab (anti-PD-L1) treatment. The receptors come from a man aged 45-65 years with urothelial cancer.

About this clone itself: Other DNA sequences within the sample encode an identical CDR3. V gene TRBV28 combines with J gene TRBJ2-7; tentative D call: TRBD2 (5 bases). V lost 2 bases, J lost 4 bases, and 6 bases lay in between. Germline loops: CDR1 MDHEN, CDR2 SYDVKM. CDR3 length: 12 amino acids. In DNA form, the CDR3 reads TGTGCCAGCAGTTTAACGGGATACGAGCAGTACTTC. Translating it yields CASSLTGYEQYF.

The chain has TRBV19 and TRBJ1-2; TRBD1 agrees at 11 bases. This CDR3 spans 17 amino acids. Germline V CDR1 and CDR2: LNHDA, SQIVND (reference sequence). Trimming took 6 bases from V and 3 from J; bases not matched to a gene: 12. CDR3 DNA: TGTGCCAGTAGCTCCTCCCCCGGGACAGGGGGTGACTATGGCTACACCTTC. As protein: CASSSSPGTGGDYGYTF.

V is TRBV19 and J is TRBJ2-7; perhaps TRBD1 as D (6 bases). V was shortened by 3 bases and J by 1 base, with 13 bases between the two germline ends. Germline CDR1 is LNHDA and CDR2 is SQIVND (reference sequence). The CDR3 loop spans 15 amino acids. CDR3: CASSMFRGGSYEQYF. In DNA form, the CDR3 reads TGTGCCAGTAGTATGTTCCGAGGGGGTTCCTACGAGCAGTACTTC.

This clone was seen a few times. The gene calls are TRBV2 and TRBJ2-5; 8 nucleotides match TRBD2. The ends lost 10 bases at V and 1 base at J; junction bases unmatched: 8. This CDR3 comprises 14 residues. CDR1 is SNHLY, CDR2 FYNNEI, per germline. CDR3 sequence: CAIAPSGGQETQYF. For the CDR3, the DNA is TGTGCCATCGCACCAAGCGGGGGCCAAGAGACCCAGTACTTC.

The genes are TRBV5-1 and TRBJ2-1; TRBD2 aligns across 12 bases. Germline CDR1 reads SGHRS; CDR2 reads YFSETQ. V dropped 4 bases and J dropped 8; count of bases not matched to a gene: 10. This CDR3 is built from 16 residues. CDR3 region: CASSTLTSGSGHEQFF. The CDR3 nucleotides are TGCGCCAGCAGCACCCTGACTAGCGGGAGTGGCCATGAGCAGTTCTTC. Filled out from reference TRBV5-1 and TRBJ2-1, the complete variable domain reads KAGVTQTPRYLIKTRGQQVTLSCSPISGHRSVSWYQQTPGQGLQFLFEYFSETQRNKGNFPGRFSGRQFSNSRSEMNVSTLELGDSALYLCASSTLTSGSGHEQFFGPGTRLTVL.

This clone was observed once. This rearrangement joins TRBV5-1 to TRBJ1-2; 7 bases line up with TRBD1. Germline-derived CDR1 and CDR2 are SGHRS and YFSETQ. Germline trimming cut 4 bases from V and 4 bases from J; bases unmatched to any gene: 7. The CDR3 sequence is 14 residues long. DNA of the CDR3: TGCGCCAGCAGCACGGGACAGACCGGCTATGGCTACACCTTC. Translation gives CASSTGQTGYGYTF. The whole variable domain, remainder taken from reference TRBV5-1 and TRBJ1-2, is KAGVTQTPRYLIKTRGQQVTLSCSPISGHRSVSWYQQTPGQGLQFLFEYFSETQRNKGNFPGRFSGRQFSNSRSEMNVSTLELGDSALYLCASSTGQTGYGYTFGSGTRLTVV.

The gene calls are TRBV7-9 and TRBJ2-1, with 7 bases lining up with TRBD1. This CDR3 comprises 16 residues. Per the germline V gene, CDR1 is SEHNR and CDR2 is FQNEAQ (reference sequence). J lost 3 bases, V lost 1 base, and 6 bases had no gene match. The chain's CDR3 is CASSLVGRGNYNEQFF. The CDR3 nucleotides read TGTGCCAGCAGCTTAGTGGGCAGGGGGAACTACAATGAGCAGTTCTTC.

This clone was seen once. Germline is not matched at one junction end, which may reflect a read error. The chain is built from TRBV6-1 and TRBJ2-5; the match to TRBD2 covers 9 bases. The CDR3 sequence is 15 residues long. CDR1 and CDR2 from the germline V gene are MNHNS and SASEGT. CDR3 in DNA: TGTGCCAGCAGTGAAACGGGACTAGCCTGGGAGAGCCAGTACTTC. Protein: CASSETGLAWESQYF.

The DNA of the CDR3 is TGTGCCAGCACCAACGGAGCAGAAGCTTTCTTT. It is translated as CASTNGAEAFF. The chain carries TRBV6-5 and TRBJ1-1; D uncertain. Germline V gene lookup returns CDR1 MNHEY and CDR2 SVGAGI. V lost 7 bases and J 8 bases, leaving 11 bases between the germline ends. This CDR3 has 11 amino acids.

The genes are TRBV5-1 and TRBJ1-6; 7 nucleotides agree with TRBD1. V gave up 5 bases and J gave up 5 bases; unmatched junction bases: 10. CDR1 SGHRS and CDR2 YFSETQ come from the germline V gene. This CDR3 is built from 16 residues. In nucleotides, the CDR3 is TGCGCCAGCAGACCTACCGGGACAGAGAATAATTCACCCCTCCACTTT. This translates into CASRPTGTENNSPLHF. Full variable domain (outside the CDR3, taken from reference TRBV5-1 and TRBJ1-6): KAGVTQTPRYLIKTRGQQVTLSCSPISGHRSVSWYQQTPGQGLQFLFEYFSETQRNKGNFPGRFSGRQFSNSRSEMNVSTLELGDSALYLCASRPTGTENNSPLHFGNGTRLTVT.

Of note for this clone: At one boundary the junction diverges from the germline segment, which might be a read error. The chain uses TRBV28 and TRBJ2-5; TRBD1 agrees at 9 bases. CDR3 size: 15 residues. The V gene's germline CDR1 is MDHEN and CDR2 SYDVKM. The CDR3 nucleotides read TGTGCCGGCAGTTTAAGCCGCGGGACAGGGATGACCCAGTACTTC. This codes for CAGSLSRGTGMTQYF.

The chain combines TRBV2 with TRBJ1-4, with D tentatively TRBD1 (5 bases). The germline V gene encodes CDR1 SNHLY and CDR2 FYNNEI. The V end lost 5 bases, the J end lost 4 bases, and 17 bases lay between the germline ends. There are 16 residues in the CDR3. CDR3 protein: CASSSSSRQNNEKLFF. CDR3 in DNA: TGTGCCAGCAGTTCCTCGTCTAGACAGAATAATGAAAAACTGTTTTTT.

The chain has TRBV4-1 and TRBJ2-1, with TRBD2 matching over 13 bases. Germline V gene lookup returns CDR1 MGHRA and CDR2 YSYEKL. The V segment lost 1 base and the J segment 8 bases; nucleotides outside the gene matches: 8. This CDR3 has 17 amino acids. The DNA of the CDR3 is TGCGCCAGCAGCCAAGGGATCGGACTAGCGGGAGAGGATGAGCAGTTCTTC. It encodes CASSQGIGLAGEDEQFF.

The chain uses TRBV11-3 and TRBJ2-5; 13 bases line up with TRBD2. The J segment lost 3 bases and the V segment lost 0 bases, leaving 4 bases of the junction unmatched. From germline, CDR1 is SGHNT and CDR2 YENEEA. This CDR3 comprises 17 residues. CDR3 region: CASSLETSGRIEETQYF. In DNA form, the CDR3 reads TGTGCCAGCAGCTTAGAGACTAGCGGGAGGATAGAAGAGACCCAGTACTTC.